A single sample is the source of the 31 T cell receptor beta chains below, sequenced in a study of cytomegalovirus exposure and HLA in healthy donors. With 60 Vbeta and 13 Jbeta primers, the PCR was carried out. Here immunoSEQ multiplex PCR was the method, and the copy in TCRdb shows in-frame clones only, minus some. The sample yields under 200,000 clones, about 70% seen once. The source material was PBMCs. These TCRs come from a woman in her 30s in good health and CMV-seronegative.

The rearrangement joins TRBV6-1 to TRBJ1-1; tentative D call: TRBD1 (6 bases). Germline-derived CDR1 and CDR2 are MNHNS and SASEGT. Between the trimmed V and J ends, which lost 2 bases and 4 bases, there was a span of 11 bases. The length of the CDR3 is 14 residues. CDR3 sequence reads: CASSELQGLTEAFF. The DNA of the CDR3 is TGTGCCAGCAGTGAATTGCAGGGGCTCACTGAAGCTTTCTTT.

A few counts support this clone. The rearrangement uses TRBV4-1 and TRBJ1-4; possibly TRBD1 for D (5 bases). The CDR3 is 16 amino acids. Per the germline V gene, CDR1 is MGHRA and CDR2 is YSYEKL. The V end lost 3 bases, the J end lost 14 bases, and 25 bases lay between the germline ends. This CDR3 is CASSHMPGTDQKRLFF. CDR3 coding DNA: TGCGCCAGCAGCCATATGCCCGGGACTGACCAGAAAAGGCTGTTTTTT.

The CDR3 sequence is CAWRLLGTSKETQYF. DNA of the CDR3: TGTGCCTGGAGGCTCCTAGGGACTAGCAAAGAGACCCAGTACTTC. The rearrangement joins TRBV30 to TRBJ2-5, with 9 nucleotides matching TRBD2. The CDR3 runs 15 residues. Germline trimming cut 3 bases from V and 3 bases from J; bases unmatched to any gene: 8. Germline values: CDR1 GTSNPN, CDR2 SVGIG (reference sequence).

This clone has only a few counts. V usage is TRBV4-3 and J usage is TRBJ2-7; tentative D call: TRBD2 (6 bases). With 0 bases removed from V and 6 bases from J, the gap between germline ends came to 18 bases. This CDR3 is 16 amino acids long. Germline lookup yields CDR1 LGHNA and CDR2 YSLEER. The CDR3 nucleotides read TGCGCCAGCAGCCAAGATCGCGCCCTGGGGAGGCTCGAGCAGTACTTC. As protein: CASSQDRALGRLEQYF.

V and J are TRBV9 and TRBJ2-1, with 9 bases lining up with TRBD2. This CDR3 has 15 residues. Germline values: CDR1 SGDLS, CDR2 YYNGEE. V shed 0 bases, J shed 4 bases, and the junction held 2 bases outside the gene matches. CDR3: CASSVDAGGYNEQFF. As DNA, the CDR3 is TGTGCCAGCAGCGTAGATGCGGGAGGGTACAATGAGCAGTTCTTC.

This CDR3 reads CASMLHPGPSGNTIYF. CDR3 DNA: TGTGCCAGCATGCTTCACCCAGGGCCTTCTGGAAACACCATATATTTT. This chain joins TRBV28 and TRBJ1-3; perhaps TRBD1 as D (5 bases). Germline CDR1 MDHEN, CDR2 SYDVKM. V was trimmed by 7 bases and J by 1 base, leaving 17 bases between them. The CDR3 has 16 amino acids.

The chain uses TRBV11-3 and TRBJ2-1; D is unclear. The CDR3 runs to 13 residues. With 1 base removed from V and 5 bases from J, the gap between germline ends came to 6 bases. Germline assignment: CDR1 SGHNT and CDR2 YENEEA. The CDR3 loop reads CASSLGQNNEQFF. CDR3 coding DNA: TGTGCCAGCAGCTTAGGCCAGAACAATGAGCAGTTCTTC.

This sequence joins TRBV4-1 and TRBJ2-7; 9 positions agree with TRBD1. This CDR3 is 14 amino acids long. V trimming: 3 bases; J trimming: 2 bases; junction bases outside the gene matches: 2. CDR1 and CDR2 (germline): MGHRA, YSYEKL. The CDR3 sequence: CASSHDRGAYEQYF. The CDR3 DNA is TGCGCCAGCAGCCACGACAGGGGGGCCTACGAGCAGTACTTC.

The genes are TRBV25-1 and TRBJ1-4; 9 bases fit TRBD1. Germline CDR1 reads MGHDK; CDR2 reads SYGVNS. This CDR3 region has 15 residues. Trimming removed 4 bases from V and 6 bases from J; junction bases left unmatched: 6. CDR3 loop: CASSGTGTGHEKLFF. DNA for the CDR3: TGTGCCAGCAGTGGTACCGGGACAGGGCATGAAAAACTGTTTTTT.

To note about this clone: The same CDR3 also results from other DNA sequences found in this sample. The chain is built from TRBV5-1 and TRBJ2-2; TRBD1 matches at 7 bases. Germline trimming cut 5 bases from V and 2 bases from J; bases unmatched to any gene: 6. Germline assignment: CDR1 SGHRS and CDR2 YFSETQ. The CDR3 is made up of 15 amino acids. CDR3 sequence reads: CASRLGQDNTGELFF. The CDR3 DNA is TGCGCCAGCAGACTCGGACAGGACAACACCGGGGAGCTGTTTTTT.

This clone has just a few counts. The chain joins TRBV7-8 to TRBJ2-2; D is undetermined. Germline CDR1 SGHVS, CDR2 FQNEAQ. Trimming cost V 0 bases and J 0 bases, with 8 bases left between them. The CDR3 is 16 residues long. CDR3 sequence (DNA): TGTGCCAGCAGCTTAGCCGCTATACCGAACACCGGGGAGCTGTTTTTT. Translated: CASSLAAIPNTGELFF.

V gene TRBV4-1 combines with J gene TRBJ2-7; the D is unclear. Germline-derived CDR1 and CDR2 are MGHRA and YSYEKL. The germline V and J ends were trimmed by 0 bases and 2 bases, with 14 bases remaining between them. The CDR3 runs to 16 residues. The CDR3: CASSQEDVSITYEQYF. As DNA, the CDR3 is TGCGCCAGCAGCCAAGAAGATGTCAGTATTACCTACGAGCAGTACTTC.

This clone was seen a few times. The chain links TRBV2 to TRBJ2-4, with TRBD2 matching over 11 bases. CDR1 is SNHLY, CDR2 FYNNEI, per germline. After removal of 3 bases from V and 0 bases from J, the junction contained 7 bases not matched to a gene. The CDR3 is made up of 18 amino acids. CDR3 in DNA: TGTGCCAGCAGTGAGAGACTAGCGGGACCAATAGCCAAAAACATTCAGTACTTC. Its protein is CASSERLAGPIAKNIQYF.

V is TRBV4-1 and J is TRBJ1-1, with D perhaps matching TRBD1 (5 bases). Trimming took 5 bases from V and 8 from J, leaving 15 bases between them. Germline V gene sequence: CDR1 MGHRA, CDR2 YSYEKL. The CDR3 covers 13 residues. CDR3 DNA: TGCGCCAGCAGCAATCCCAACGGGGGGGAAGCTTTCTTT. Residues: CASSNPNGGEAFF.

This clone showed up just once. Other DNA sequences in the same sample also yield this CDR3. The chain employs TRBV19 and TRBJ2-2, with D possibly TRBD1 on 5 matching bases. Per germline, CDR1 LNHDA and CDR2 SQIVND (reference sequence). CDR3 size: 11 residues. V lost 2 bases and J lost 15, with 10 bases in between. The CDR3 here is CASSIPGSVFF. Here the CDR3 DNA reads TGTGCCAGTAGTATACCAGGGTCGGTGTTTTTT.

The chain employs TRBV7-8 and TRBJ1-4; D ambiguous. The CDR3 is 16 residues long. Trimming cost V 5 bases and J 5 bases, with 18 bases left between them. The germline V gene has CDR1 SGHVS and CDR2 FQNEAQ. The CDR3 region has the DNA TGTGCCAGCAGCCGGTTAGCCCGACCCGAAAATGAAAAACTGTTTTTT. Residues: CASSRLARPENEKLFF.

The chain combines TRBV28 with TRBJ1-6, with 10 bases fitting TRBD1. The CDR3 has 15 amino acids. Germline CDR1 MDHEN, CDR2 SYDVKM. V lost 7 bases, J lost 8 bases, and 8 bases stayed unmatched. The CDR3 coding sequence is TGTGCCAGCACCCCGATAGGGACAGGGGATTCACCCCTCCACTTT. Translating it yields CASTPIGTGDSPLHF.

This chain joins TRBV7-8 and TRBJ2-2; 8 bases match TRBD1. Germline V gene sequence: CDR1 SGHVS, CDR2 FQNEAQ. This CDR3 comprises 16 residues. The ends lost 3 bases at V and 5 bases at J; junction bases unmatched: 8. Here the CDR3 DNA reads TGTGCCAGCAGCTTTTCGACAGGGGTGAGGACCGGGGAGCTGTTTTTT. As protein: CASSFSTGVRTGELFF.

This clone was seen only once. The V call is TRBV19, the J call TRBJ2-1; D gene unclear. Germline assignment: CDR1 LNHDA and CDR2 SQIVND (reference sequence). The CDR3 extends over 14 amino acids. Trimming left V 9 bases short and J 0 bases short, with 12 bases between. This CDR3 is CASQAQPSYNEQFF. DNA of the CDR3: TGTGCCAGCCAGGCCCAGCCCTCCTACAATGAGCAGTTCTTC.

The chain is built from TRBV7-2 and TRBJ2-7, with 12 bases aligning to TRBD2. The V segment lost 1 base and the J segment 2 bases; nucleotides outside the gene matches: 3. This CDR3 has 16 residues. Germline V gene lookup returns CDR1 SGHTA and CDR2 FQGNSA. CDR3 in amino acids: CASSLVASGGAYEQYF. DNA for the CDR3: TGTGCCAGCAGCTTAGTAGCTAGCGGGGGGGCCTACGAGCAGTACTTC.

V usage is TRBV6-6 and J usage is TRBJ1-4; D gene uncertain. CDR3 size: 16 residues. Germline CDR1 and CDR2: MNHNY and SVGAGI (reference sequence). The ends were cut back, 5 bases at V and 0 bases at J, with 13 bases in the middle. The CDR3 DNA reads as TGTGCCAGCAGTAAACGAGACACCTCAACTAATGAAAAACTGTTTTTT. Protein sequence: CASSKRDTSTNEKLFF.

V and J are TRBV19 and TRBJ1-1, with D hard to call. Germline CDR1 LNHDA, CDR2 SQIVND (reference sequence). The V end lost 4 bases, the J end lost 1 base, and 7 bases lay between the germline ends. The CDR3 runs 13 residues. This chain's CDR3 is CASSTGSNTEAFF. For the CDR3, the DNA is TGTGCCAGTAGTACAGGATCGAACACTGAAGCTTTCTTT.

The DNA of the CDR3 is TGTGCTGCCCGCGGACAGGGTGACTATGGCTACACCTTC. It encodes CAARGQGDYGYTF. This sequence joins TRBV12-5 and TRBJ1-2, with TRBD1 matching over 8 bases. J lost 3 bases, V lost 11 bases, and 8 bases had no gene match. This CDR3 has 13 residues. Germline CDR1 and CDR2: LGHNT and FRNRAP.

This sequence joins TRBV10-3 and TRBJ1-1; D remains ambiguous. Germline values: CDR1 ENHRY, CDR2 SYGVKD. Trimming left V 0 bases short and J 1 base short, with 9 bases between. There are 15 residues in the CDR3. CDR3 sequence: CAISESIDPNTEAFF. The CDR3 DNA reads TGTGCCATCAGTGAGTCGATAGATCCGAACACTGAAGCTTTCTTT.

The CDR3, as DNA: TGCGCCAGCAGCTTACCGGGACAGGGGGCTGGGACCGGGGAGCTGTTTTTT. It yields the protein CASSLPGQGAGTGELFF. The chain employs TRBV5-1 and TRBJ2-2, with 12 bases aligning to TRBD1. Trimming removed 2 bases from V and 5 bases from J; junction bases left unmatched: 7. Germline values: CDR1 SGHRS, CDR2 YFSETQ. The CDR3 runs 17 residues.

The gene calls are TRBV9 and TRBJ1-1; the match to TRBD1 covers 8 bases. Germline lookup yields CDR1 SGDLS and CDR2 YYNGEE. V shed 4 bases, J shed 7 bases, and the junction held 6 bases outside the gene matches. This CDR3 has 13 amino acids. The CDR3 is CASSPPGQVEAFF. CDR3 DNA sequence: TGTGCCAGCAGCCCACCGGGACAGGTTGAAGCTTTCTTT.

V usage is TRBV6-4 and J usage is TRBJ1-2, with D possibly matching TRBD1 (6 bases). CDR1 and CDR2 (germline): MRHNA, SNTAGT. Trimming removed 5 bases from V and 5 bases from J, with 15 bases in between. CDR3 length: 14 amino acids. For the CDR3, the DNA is TGTGCCAGCAGTCAGACGGGGGGCCTATATGGCTACACCTTC. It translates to CASSQTGGLYGYTF.

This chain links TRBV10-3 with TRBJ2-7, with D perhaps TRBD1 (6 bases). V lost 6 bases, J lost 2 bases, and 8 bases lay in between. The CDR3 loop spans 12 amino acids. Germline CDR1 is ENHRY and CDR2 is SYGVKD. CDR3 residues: CAIRGQTYEQYF. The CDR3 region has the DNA TGTGCCATCAGAGGACAGACCTACGAGCAGTACTTC.

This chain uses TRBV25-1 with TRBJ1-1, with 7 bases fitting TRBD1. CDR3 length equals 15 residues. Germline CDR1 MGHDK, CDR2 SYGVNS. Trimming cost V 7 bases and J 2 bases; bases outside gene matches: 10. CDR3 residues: CASKEGGPSNTEAFF. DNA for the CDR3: TGTGCCAGCAAGGAAGGGGGCCCCTCAAACACTGAAGCTTTCTTT.

The CDR3 protein is CASSSPGQANLMNTEAFF. Here the CDR3 DNA reads TGCGCCAGCAGCTCACCGGGACAGGCGAACCTCATGAACACTGAAGCTTTCTTT. This chain joins TRBV5-1 and TRBJ1-1, with TRBD1 identical over 8 bases. CDR3 length: 18 residues. V dropped 3 bases and J dropped 0; count of bases not matched to a gene: 13. The germline V gene encodes CDR1 SGHRS and CDR2 YFSETQ.

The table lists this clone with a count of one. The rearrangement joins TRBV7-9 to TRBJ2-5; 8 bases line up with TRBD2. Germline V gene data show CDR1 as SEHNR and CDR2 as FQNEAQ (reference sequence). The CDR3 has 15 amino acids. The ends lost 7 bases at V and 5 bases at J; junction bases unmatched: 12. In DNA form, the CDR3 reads TGTGCCAGCACACAACAGGGACTAGATTCGGAGACCCAGTACTTC. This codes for CASTQQGLDSETQYF.